The clone carrying this T cell receptor (beta chain) was counted ten times or more. Its target is not known. This sample stems from a study of T cells in Graves' hyperthyroidism and ophthalmopathy. The study's findings and limits: The model identified upcoming ophthalmopathy a median approximately seven months ahead of onset.

TCR beta CDR3 regions were amplified from RNA. TCR CDR3 regions were first amplified by RT-PCR with HTBI primers. Each CDR3 protein gets one entry after TCRdb re-called the multiplex PCR reads with MiXCR. The sample carries approximately 600,000 distinct CDR3 sequences, 15% to 20% recorded once. The clonotype was recovered from a woman younger than 45 with Graves' hyperthyroidism. Sample: blood.

CDR3 sequence reads: CASSPGTSGYRTDTQYF. The CDR3 DNA reads as TGTGCCAGCTCTCCCGGGACTAGCGGTTATCGCACAGATACGCAGTATTTT. V gene TRBV6-1 combines with J gene TRBJ2-3; 11 bases line up with TRBD2. The V gene's germline CDR1 is MNHNS and CDR2 SASEGT. CDR3 length: 17 residues. The ends lost 8 bases at V and 1 base at J; junction bases unmatched: 11.